The sequence of this T cell receptor (beta chain) was determined in a study of blood T cell repertoires in COVID-19. For the study at large: The samples span acute and convalescent COVID-19 from the United States, Italy and Spain.

Ages ranged from roughly 18 to 95 years, with residence in 20 to 30 US areas. Germline trimming cut 0 bases from V and 2 bases from J; bases unmatched to any gene: 11. Germline V gives CDR1 SGDLS, CDR2 YYNGEE. There are 18 residues in the CDR3. Data came from immunoSEQ multiplex PCR; TCRdb stores just in-frame clones and leaves some out. The sample lists approximately 180,000 clones, roughly 89% occurring once. The origin of this receptor is a woman aged 40 to 49 with acute COVID-19. Sequenced input: PBMCs or T cells enriched from blood (not recorded which). This rearrangement joins TRBV9 to TRBJ2-7; TRBD2 agrees at 10 bases. The CDR3 region is CASSVGPASGGLPYEQYF. The CDR3 DNA is TGTGCCAGCAGCGTAGGCCCCGCTAGCGGGGGACTCCCCTACGAGCAGTACTTC. Complete variable domain (other parts from reference TRBV9 and TRBJ2-7): DSGVTQTPKHLITATGQRVTLRCSPRSGDLSVYWYQQSLDQGLQFLIQYYNGEERAKGNILERFSAQQFPDLHSELNLSSLELGDSALYFCASSVGPASGGLPYEQYFGPGTRLTVT.